The rows below give T cell receptor beta chains drawn from one sample of a study of blood T cell repertoires in COVID-19. The table came from immunoSEQ multiplex PCR; TCRdb's copy has only in-frame clones and leaves some out. The table records about 200,000 clones, 80% to 85% of them present only once. Sequenced input: PBMCs or T cells enriched from blood (not recorded which). The receptor source for this set is a man aged 35 to 55 who had recovered from COVID-19. Both conserved end residues are part of each CDR3. D genes are given only for firm matches. Clone size is not always given. Where it is, it says once, few, many or a class for expanded clones.

>-|-|TRBV3-1/TRBV3-2|TRBJ2-5
CASSQDAGVTTQYF
TGTGCCAGCAGCCAAGATGCGGGTGTAACGACCCAGTACTTC
>-|-|TRBV19|TRBJ2-3
CASSPRKTRTDTQYF
TGTGCCAGTAGTCCCCGAAAGACTCGCACAGATACGCAGTATTTT
>-|-|TRBV2|TRBJ2-1
CASSPESGRGRRNEQFF
TGTGCCAGCAGCCCTGAATCGGGCAGGGGGAGGAGGAATGAGCAGTTCTTC
>-|-|TRBV27|TRBJ1-2
CASTKNMAGVRYTF
TGTGCCAGCACAAAGAATATGGCAGGGGTACGGTACACCTTC
>-|-|TRBV6-1|TRBJ1-1
CASSEDPRGNTEAFF
TGTGCCAGCAGTGAGGACCCCAGGGGGAACACTGAAGCTTTCTTT
>-|-|TRBV19|TRBJ1-5
CASSHGVNPNQPQHF
TGTGCCAGTAGTCACGGAGTAAACCCTAATCAGCCCCAGCATTTT
>-|-|TRBV7-9|TRBJ2-4
CASSLTDIPQNIQYF
TGTGCCAGCAGCTTAACAGATATTCCCCAAAACATTCAGTACTTC
>-|once|TRBV3-1/TRBV3-2|TRBJ2-3
CASSQLGLPLSTDTQYF
TGTGCCAGCAGCCAACTAGGACTCCCTCTTAGCACAGATACGCAGTATTTT
>-|once|TRBV5-1|TRBJ1-2
CASSTGHYGYTF
TGCGCCAGCAGCACAGGACACTATGGCTACACCTTC
>-|-|TRBV5-1|TRBJ1-1
CASSQGQPNTEAFF
TGCGCCAGCAGCCAGGGACAACCCAACACTGAAGCTTTCTTT
>TRBD1|-|TRBV3-1/TRBV3-2|TRBJ1-6
CASSQGLRGMNNSPLHF
TGTGCCAGCAGCCAAGGGCTCAGGGGGATGAATAATTCACCCCTCCACTTT
>-|-|TRBV10-3|TRBJ1-1
CAISESLGGTEAFF
TGTGCCATCAGTGAGTCGCTAGGGGGTACTGAAGCTTTCTTT
>-|-|TRBV3-1/TRBV3-2|TRBJ1-1
CASSPHNRISTEAFF
TGTGCCAGCAGCCCGCATAACAGGATCAGCACTGAAGCTTTCTTT
>TRBD1|-|TRBV5-4|TRBJ2-4
CASSLESNRGSNIQYF
TGTGCCAGCAGCTTGGAATCCAACAGGGGATCGAACATTCAGTACTTC